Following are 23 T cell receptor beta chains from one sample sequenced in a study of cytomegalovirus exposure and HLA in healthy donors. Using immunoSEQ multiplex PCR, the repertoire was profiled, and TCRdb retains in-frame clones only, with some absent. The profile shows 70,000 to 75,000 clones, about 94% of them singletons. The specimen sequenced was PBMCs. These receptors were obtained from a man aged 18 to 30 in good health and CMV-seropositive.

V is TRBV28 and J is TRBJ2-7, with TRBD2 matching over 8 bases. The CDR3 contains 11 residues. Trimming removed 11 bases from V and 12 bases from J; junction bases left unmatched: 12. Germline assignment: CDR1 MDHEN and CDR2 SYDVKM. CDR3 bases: TGTGCCTCCCACGGGAGGGGGTTTCGGTACTTC. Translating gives CASHGRGFRYF.

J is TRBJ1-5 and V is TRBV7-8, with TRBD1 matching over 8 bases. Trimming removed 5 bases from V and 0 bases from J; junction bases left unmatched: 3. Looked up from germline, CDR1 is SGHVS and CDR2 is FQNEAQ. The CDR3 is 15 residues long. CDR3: CASSMDRVSNQPQHF. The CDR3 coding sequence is TGTGCCAGCAGCATGGACAGGGTTAGCAATCAGCCCCAGCATTTT.

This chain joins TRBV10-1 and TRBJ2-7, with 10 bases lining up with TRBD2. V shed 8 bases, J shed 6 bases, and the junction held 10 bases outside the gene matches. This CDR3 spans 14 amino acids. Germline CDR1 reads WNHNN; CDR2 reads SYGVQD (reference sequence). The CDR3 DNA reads TGCGCCAGCGCCAGCGGGAGGGCCTTCGGCGAGCAGTACTTC. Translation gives CASASGRAFGEQYF.

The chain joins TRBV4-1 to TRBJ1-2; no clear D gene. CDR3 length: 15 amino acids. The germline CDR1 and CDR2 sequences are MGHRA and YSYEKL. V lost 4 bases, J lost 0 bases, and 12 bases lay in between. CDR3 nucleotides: TGCGCCAGCAGCCGCGGGCATGCGGCTAACTATGGCTACACCTTC. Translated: CASSRGHAANYGYTF.

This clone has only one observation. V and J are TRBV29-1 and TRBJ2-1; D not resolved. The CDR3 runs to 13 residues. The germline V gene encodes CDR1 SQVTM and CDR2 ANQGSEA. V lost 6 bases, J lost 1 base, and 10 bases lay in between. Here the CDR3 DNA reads TGCAGCGTCGATATGAGATCCTACAATGAGCAGTTCTTC. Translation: CSVDMRSYNEQFF.

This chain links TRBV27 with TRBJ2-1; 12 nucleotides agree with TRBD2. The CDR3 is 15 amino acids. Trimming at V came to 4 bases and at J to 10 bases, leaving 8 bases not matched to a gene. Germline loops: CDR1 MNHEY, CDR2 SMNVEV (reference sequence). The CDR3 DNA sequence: TGTGCCAGCAGTTCTCTAGCGGGGGGGCATGGGGAGCAGTTCTTC. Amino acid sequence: CASSSLAGGHGEQFF.

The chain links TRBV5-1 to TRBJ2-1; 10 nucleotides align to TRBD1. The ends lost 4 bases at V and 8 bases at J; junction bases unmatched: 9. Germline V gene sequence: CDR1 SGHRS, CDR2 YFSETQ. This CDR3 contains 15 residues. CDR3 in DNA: TGCGCCAGCAGCACAGGGACAGGGACAGGGGATGAGCAGTTCTTC. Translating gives CASSTGTGTGDEQFF.

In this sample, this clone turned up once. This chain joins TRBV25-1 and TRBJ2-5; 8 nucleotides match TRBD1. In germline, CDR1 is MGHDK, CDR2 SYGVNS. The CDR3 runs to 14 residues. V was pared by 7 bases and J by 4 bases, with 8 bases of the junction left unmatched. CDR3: CASTDRAAGETQYF. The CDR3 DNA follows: TGTGCCAGCACGGACAGGGCGGCAGGAGAGACCCAGTACTTC.

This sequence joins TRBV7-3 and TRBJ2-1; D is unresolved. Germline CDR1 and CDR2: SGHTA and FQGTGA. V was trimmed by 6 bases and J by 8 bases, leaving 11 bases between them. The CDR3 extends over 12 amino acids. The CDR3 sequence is CASSLQSYEQFF. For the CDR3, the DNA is TGTGCCAGCAGTTTACAGTCCTATGAGCAGTTCTTC.

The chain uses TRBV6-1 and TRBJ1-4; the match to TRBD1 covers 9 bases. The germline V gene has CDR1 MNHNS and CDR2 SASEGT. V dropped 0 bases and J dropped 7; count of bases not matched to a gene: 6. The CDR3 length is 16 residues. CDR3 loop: CASSEATGQGSEKLFF. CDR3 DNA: TGTGCCAGCAGTGAAGCGACGGGACAGGGTTCTGAAAAACTGTTTTTT.

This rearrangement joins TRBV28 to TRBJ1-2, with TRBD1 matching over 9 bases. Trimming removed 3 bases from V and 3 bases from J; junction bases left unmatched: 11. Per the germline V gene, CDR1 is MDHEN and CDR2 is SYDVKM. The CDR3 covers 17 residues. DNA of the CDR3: TGTGCCAGCAGTTTGGACAGGGGAAGCGTAAGGGACTATGGCTACACCTTC. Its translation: CASSLDRGSVRDYGYTF.

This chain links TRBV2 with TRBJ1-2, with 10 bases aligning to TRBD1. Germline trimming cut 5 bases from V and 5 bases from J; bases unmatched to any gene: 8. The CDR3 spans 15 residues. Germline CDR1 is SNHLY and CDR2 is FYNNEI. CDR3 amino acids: CASSTRQGAQYGYTF. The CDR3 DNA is TGTGCCAGCAGTACGAGACAGGGGGCACAATATGGCTACACCTTC.

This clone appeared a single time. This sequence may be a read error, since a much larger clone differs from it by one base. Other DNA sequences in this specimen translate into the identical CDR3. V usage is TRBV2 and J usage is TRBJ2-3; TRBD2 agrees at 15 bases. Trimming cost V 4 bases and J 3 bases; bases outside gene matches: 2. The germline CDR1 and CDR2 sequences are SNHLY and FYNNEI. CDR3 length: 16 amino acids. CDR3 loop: CASSAGTSGRTDTQYF. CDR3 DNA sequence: TGTGCCAGCAGTGCCGGGACTAGCGGGAGGACAGATACGCAGTATTTT.

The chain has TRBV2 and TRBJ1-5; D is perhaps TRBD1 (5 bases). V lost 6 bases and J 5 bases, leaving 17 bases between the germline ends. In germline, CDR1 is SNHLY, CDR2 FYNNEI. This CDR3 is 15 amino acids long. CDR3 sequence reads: CASRGTGGPDQPQHF. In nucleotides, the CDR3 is TGTGCCAGCAGGGGTACGGGGGGACCGGATCAGCCCCAGCATTTT.

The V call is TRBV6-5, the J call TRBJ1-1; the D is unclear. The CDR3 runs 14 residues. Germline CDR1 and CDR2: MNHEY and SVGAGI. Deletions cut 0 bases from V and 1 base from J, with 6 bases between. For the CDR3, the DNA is TGTGCCAGCAGTTACTCGGTCGGGAACACTGAAGCTTTCTTT. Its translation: CASSYSVGNTEAFF.

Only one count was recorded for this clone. The CDR3, as DNA: TGCGCCAGCAGACCCACAGGGGGCTATGATACGCAGTATTTT. This sequence encodes CASRPTGGYDTQYF. This chain uses TRBV4-1 with TRBJ2-3, with 9 bases identical to TRBD1. V lost 6 bases, J lost 6 bases, and 7 bases stayed unmatched. Germline V lookup: CDR1 MGHRA, CDR2 YSYEKL. The CDR3 has 14 amino acids.

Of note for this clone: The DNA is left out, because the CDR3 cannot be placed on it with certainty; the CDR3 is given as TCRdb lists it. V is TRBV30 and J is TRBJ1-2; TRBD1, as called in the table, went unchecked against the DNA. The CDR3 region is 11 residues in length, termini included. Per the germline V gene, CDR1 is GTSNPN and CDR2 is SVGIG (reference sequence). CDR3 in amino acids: CAWSVATGNTF.

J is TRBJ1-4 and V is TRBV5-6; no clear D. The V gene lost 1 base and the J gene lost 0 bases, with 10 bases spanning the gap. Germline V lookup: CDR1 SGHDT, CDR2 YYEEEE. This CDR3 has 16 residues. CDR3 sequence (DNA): TGTGCCAGCAGCTTGATGAGGTGGGCAACTAATGAAAAACTGTTTTTT. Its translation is CASSLMRWATNEKLFF.

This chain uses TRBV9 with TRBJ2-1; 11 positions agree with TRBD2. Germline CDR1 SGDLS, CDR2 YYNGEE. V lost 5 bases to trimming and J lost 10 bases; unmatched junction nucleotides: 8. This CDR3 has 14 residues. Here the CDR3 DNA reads TGTGCCAGCAGTACTAGCGGGAGTGGTGGGGAGCAGTTCTTC. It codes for CASSTSGSGGEQFF.

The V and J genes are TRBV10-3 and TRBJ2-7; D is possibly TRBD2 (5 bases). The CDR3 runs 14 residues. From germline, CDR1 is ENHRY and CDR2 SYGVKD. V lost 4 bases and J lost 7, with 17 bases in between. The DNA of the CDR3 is TGTGCCATCAGTGGTCGGGCGGACTCGGGGGAGCAGTACTTC. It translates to CAISGRADSGEQYF.

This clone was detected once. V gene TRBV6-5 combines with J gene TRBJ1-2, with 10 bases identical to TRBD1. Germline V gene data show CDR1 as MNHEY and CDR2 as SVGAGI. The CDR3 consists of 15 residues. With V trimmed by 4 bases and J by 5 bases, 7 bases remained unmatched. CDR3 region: CASSSTPGQGYGYTF. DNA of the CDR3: TGTGCCAGCAGTTCAACCCCGGGACAGGGGTATGGCTACACCTTC.

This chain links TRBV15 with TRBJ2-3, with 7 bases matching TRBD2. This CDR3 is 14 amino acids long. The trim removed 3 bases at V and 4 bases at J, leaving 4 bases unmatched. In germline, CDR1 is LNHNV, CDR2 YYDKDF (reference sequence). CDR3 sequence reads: CATSSHREADTQYF. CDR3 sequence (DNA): TGTGCCACCAGCAGCCATCGGGAGGCAGATACGCAGTATTTT.

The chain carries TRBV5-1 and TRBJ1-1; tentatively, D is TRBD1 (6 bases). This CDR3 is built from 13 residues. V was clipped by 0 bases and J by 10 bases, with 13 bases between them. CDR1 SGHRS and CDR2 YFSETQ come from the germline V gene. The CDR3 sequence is CASSLDTGRVAFF. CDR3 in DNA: TGCGCCAGCAGCTTGGACACAGGGCGGGTAGCTTTCTTT.